Each of the 23 T cell receptor beta chains below was sequenced from the same sample in a study of blood T cell repertoires in COVID-19. The repertoire was sequenced with immunoSEQ multiplex PCR; TCRdb's copy has only in-frame clones and lacks some. The data hold about 91,000 clones, with approximately 80% observed a single time. The sequenced sample consisted of peripheral blood. The receptor set was obtained from a woman aged 80 or over with acute or convalescent COVID-19.

The chain combines TRBV4-1 with TRBJ2-3, with D possibly TRBD1 on 5 matching bases. Germline CDR1 MGHRA, CDR2 YSYEKL. Trimming stripped 0 bases from V and 4 bases from J, with 11 bases between. CDR3 length: 15 amino acids. The CDR3 region has the DNA TGCGCCAGCAGCCAAGATAGGGGTGGGTCAGATACGCAGTATTTT. Its protein product is CASSQDRGGSDTQYF.

The CDR3 DNA reads as TGCGCCAGCAGTCAATCAACTAGGACAGGGGACCGCACCCACACCGGGGAGCTGTTTTTT. This encodes CASSQSTRTGDRTHTGELFF. The chain carries TRBV23-1 and TRBJ2-2, with 9 bases matching TRBD1. TRBV23-1 is designated an ORF whose function remains uncertain. There are 20 residues in the CDR3. The J segment lost 3 bases and the V segment lost 0 bases, leaving 14 bases of the junction unmatched.

CDR3: CASSLQGTLNTEAFF. The CDR3 DNA sequence: TGTGCCAGCAGTTTGCAGGGGACCTTGAACACTGAAGCTTTCTTT. The genes are TRBV6-5 and TRBJ1-1; a possible D gene is TRBD1 (6 bases). Trimming removed 4 bases at V and 0 bases at J, with 12 bases between. The CDR3 covers 15 residues. In germline, CDR1 is MNHEY, CDR2 SVGAGI.

J is TRBJ2-5 and V is TRBV7-3; 7 bases are a match to TRBD2. The CDR3 contains 13 residues. CDR1 and CDR2 from the germline V gene are SGHTA and FQGTGA. Trimming took 5 bases from V and 1 from J; bases not matched to a gene: 1. The CDR3 coding sequence is TGTGCCAGCAGCAGCGGGGCCCAAGAGACCCAGTACTTC. Translated: CASSSGAQETQYF.

The CDR3 here is CAWSVNRWTEAFF. In DNA form, the CDR3 reads TGTGCCTGGAGTGTAAACAGGTGGACTGAAGCTTTCTTT. The gene calls are TRBV30 and TRBJ1-1; weak D call: TRBD1 (5 bases). The V end lost 0 bases, the J end lost 5 bases, and 10 bases lay between the germline ends. Germline values: CDR1 GTSNPN, CDR2 SVGIG (reference sequence). The CDR3 length is 13 residues.

This chain links TRBV19 with TRBJ1-2; 10 bases fit TRBD1. Germline CDR1 reads LNHDA; CDR2 reads SQIVND (reference sequence). After removal of 8 bases from V and 4 bases from J, the junction contained 4 bases not matched to a gene. This CDR3 has 13 residues. The CDR3 region is CASQDRGPYGYTF. The CDR3, as DNA: TGTGCCAGTCAAGACAGGGGGCCCTATGGCTACACCTTC.

The gene calls are TRBV28 and TRBJ1-5, with a tentative D call TRBD1 (6 bases). The germline V and J ends were trimmed by 8 bases and 3 bases, with 14 bases remaining between them. The CDR3 length is 14 residues. CDR1 is MDHEN, CDR2 SYDVKM, per germline. CDR3 protein: CASLSTGFNQPQHF. The DNA for the CDR3 is TGTGCCAGCCTAAGCACAGGGTTCAATCAGCCCCAGCATTTT.

The chain uses TRBV19 and TRBJ1-2; the match to TRBD1 covers 9 bases. Germline V CDR1 and CDR2: LNHDA, SQIVND (reference sequence). V shed 4 bases, J shed 5 bases, and the junction held 8 bases outside the gene matches. The CDR3 is made up of 15 amino acids. The DNA of the CDR3 is TGTGCCAGTAGTACAACAGGGGGCGGAAAGTATGGCTACACCTTC. The encoded protein is CASSTTGGGKYGYTF.

The chain employs TRBV4-2 and TRBJ1-3; the D is unclear. The V end was cut by 0 bases, the J end by 4 bases, with 13 bases between. Germline V gene lookup returns CDR1 LGHNA and CDR2 YNFKEQ. The CDR3 runs 16 residues. CDR3 region: CASSQDKRVEGNTIYF. CDR3 nucleotides: TGTGCCAGCAGCCAAGATAAGAGGGTCGAAGGAAACACCATATATTTT.

This clone was seen just once. The chain carries TRBV19 and TRBJ1-5, with D possibly TRBD1 on 5 matching bases. Germline lookup yields CDR1 LNHDA and CDR2 SQIVND (reference sequence). The CDR3 sequence is 15 residues long. V was pared by 6 bases and J by 6 bases, with 18 bases between. CDR3 protein: CASSLRDSPAQPQHF. In DNA, the CDR3 is TGTGCCAGTAGCCTCCGGGACTCCCCGGCTCAGCCCCAGCATTTT. Drawing the rest from reference TRBV19 and TRBJ1-5, the complete variable domain is DGGITQSPKYLFRKEGQNVTLSCEQNLNHDAMYWYRQDPGQGLRLIYYSQIVNDFQKGDIAEGYSVSREKKESFPLTVTSAQKNPTAFYLCASSLRDSPAQPQHFGDGTRLSIL.

The rearrangement joins TRBV6-5 to TRBJ1-2, with 7 bases matching TRBD1. V gave up 4 bases and J gave up 5 bases; unmatched junction bases: 4. Germline V gives CDR1 MNHEY, CDR2 SVGAGI. The CDR3 extends over 13 amino acids. CDR3 region: CASSFDRVYGYTF. The DNA of the CDR3 is TGTGCCAGCAGTTTCGACAGGGTTTATGGCTACACCTTC.

The V call is TRBV5-6, the J call TRBJ2-1; D remains ambiguous. The CDR3 sequence is 15 residues long. Germline V CDR1 and CDR2: SGHDT, YYEEEE. V lost 0 bases and J lost 4, with 11 bases in between. Written as DNA, the CDR3 is TGTGCCAGCAGCTTGGGGCAGGTCTTATACAATGAGCAGTTCTTC. Protein: CASSLGQVLYNEQFF.

V gene TRBV4-3 combines with J gene TRBJ2-5, with D tentatively TRBD2 (5 bases). This CDR3 contains 16 residues. Germline-derived CDR1 and CDR2 are LGHNA and YSLEER. V lost 3 bases and J 2 bases, leaving 16 bases between the germline ends. Here the CDR3 reads CASSQSRTLGQETQYF. The CDR3 nucleotides read TGCGCCAGCAGCCAGTCCCGGACTCTAGGACAAGAGACCCAGTACTTC.

This clone was detected only a few times. This sequence joins TRBV6-5 and TRBJ2-1; a possible D gene is TRBD2 (5 bases). Germline CDR1 MNHEY, CDR2 SVGAGI. V was pared by 6 bases and J by 0 bases, with 9 bases between. There are 14 residues in the CDR3. CDR3 nucleotide sequence: TGTGCCAGCAGACAAACTAGCTCCTACAATGAGCAGTTCTTC. Protein: CASRQTSSYNEQFF.

The genes are TRBV7-2 and TRBJ2-7, with a tentative D call TRBD2 (5 bases). Trimming removed 5 bases from V and 3 bases from J, with 17 bases in between. This CDR3 contains 15 residues. In germline, CDR1 is SGHTA, CDR2 FQGNSA. The CDR3 is CASSPPRTLIYEQYF. The CDR3 region has the DNA TGTGCCAGCAGCCCCCCCAGGACTCTCATCTACGAGCAGTACTTC.

This chain uses TRBV9 with TRBJ2-3, with D uncertain. The CDR3 is made up of 14 amino acids. The germline CDR1 and CDR2 sequences are SGDLS and YYNGEE. With 4 bases removed from V and 2 bases from J, the gap between germline ends came to 11 bases. The DNA of the CDR3 is TGTGCCAGCAGCCCTGGGCAATTCACAGATACGCAGTATTTT. Amino acids: CASSPGQFTDTQYF.

The chain uses TRBV28 and TRBJ2-1, with D maybe TRBD2 (7 bases). V gave up 5 bases and J gave up 7 bases, with 15 bases separating them. Germline CDR1 is MDHEN and CDR2 is SYDVKM. This CDR3 has 14 residues. The CDR3 spells CASSPSGGRNEQFF. The CDR3 bases are TGTGCCAGCAGTCCCTCCGGGGGGCGGAATGAGCAGTTCTTC. Full variable domain (outside the CDR3, taken from reference TRBV28 and TRBJ2-1): DVKVTQSSRYLVKRTGEKVFLECVQDMDHENMFWYRQDPGLGLRLIYFSYDVKMKEKGDIPEGYSVSREKKERFSLILESASTNQTSMYLCASSPSGGRNEQFFGPGTRLTVL.

The sample holds one count of this clone. The CDR3 DNA reads TGCGCCAGCAGCCTCGGAGGAGTCTATGGCTACACCTTC. Translated, it gives CASSLGGVYGYTF. The chain is built from TRBV5-1 and TRBJ1-2; D gene uncertain. Germline lookup yields CDR1 SGHRS and CDR2 YFSETQ. V shed 4 bases and J shed 4 bases, with 11 bases lying between them. The CDR3 is made up of 13 amino acids. The whole variable domain, filled in from reference TRBV5-1 and TRBJ1-2, reads KAGVTQTPRYLIKTRGQQVTLSCSPISGHRSVSWYQQTPGQGLQFLFEYFSETQRNKGNFPGRFSGRQFSNSRSEMNVSTLELGDSALYLCASSLGGVYGYTFGSGTRLTVV.

The gene calls are TRBV6-5 and TRBJ2-3, with TRBD2 matching over 10 bases. Per germline, CDR1 MNHEY and CDR2 SVGAGI. The CDR3 extends over 14 amino acids. In DNA form, the CDR3 reads TGTAGCTCGGGACTAGCGCTTTCTACAGATACGCAGTATTTT. The encoded protein is CSSGLALSTDTQYF.

The gene calls are TRBV12-3 or TRBV12-4 and TRBJ1-5; D gene unclear. The V end was cut by 2 bases, the J end by 7 bases, with 9 bases between. The CDR3 length is 13 residues. CDR3 sequence reads: CASSLTLTQPQHF. CDR3 bases: TGTGCCAGCAGTTTAACCCTCACACAGCCCCAGCATTTT.

This clone was detected a few times. The V call is TRBV10-3, the J call TRBJ2-2; 7 nucleotides line up with TRBD1. Trimming at V came to 6 bases and at J to 5 bases, leaving 9 bases not matched to a gene. The germline V gene has CDR1 ENHRY and CDR2 SYGVKD. CDR3 length: 15 residues. The CDR3 nucleotides are TGTGCCATCAGGGGGACAGACCAGAGGACCGGGGAGCTGTTTTTT. Its protein is CAIRGTDQRTGELFF.

The chain joins TRBV24-1 to TRBJ2-2, with 10 bases matching TRBD2. The trim removed 7 bases at V and 1 base at J, leaving 2 bases unmatched. This CDR3 is 15 amino acids long. In germline, CDR1 is KGHDR, CDR2 SFDVKD. In DNA form, the CDR3 reads TGTGCCACCAGGCCTAGCGGGAGGAACACCGGGGAGCTGTTTTTT. Residues: CATRPSGRNTGELFF.

This clone was observed a handful of times. The chain couples TRBV25-1 to TRBJ2-5; D is perhaps TRBD1 (6 bases). The length of the CDR3 is 13 residues. Trimming removed 6 bases at V and 1 base at J, with 9 bases between. Germline CDR1 MGHDK, CDR2 SYGVNS. The DNA for the CDR3 is TGTGCCAGCAGACACAGGGCCCAAGAGACCCAGTACTTC. Translation gives CASRHRAQETQYF. Full variable domain (outside the CDR3, taken from reference TRBV25-1 and TRBJ2-5): EADIYQTPRYLVIGTGKKITLECSQTMGHDKMYWYQQDPGMELHLIHYSYGVNSTEKGDLSSESTVSRIRTEHFPLTLESARPSHTSQYLCASRHRAQETQYFGPGTRLLVL.